The 19 T cell receptor beta chains below come from one sample, sequenced in a study of blood T cell repertoires in COVID-19 (dated by TCRdb to the early 2020s). Libraries were made using the immunoSEQ multiplex PCR assay. TCRdb stores this immuneACCESS table with in-frame sequences only. Part of the clones is absent; in the studies checked, under half of the shortfall reflects unresolved V genes, and no reason is known for the rest. For this sample the table gives fewer than 350,000 clones, of which roughly 90% were detected only once. Approximately 10% of the sample lies in the top ten. The sequenced sample consisted of peripheral blood. These receptors were obtained from a man aged 30 to 45 with COVID-19, enrolled during active disease.

The rearrangement joins TRBV7-3 to TRBJ2-7, with D perhaps matching TRBD2 (5 bases). The CDR3 runs 13 residues. Looked up from germline, CDR1 is SGHTA and CDR2 is FQGTGA. V lost 5 bases and J lost 0, with 8 bases in between. This CDR3 is CASSPGYSYEQYF. Here the CDR3 DNA reads TGTGCCAGCAGCCCGGGATACTCCTACGAGCAGTACTTC.

The chain combines TRBV7-3 with TRBJ2-2, with D tentatively TRBD2 (6 bases). The CDR3 sequence is 16 residues long. Trimming shortened V by 2 bases and J by 4 bases, and 14 bases separated the two germline ends. CDR1 and CDR2 (germline): SGHTA, FQGTGA. The CDR3 reads CASSLEATGGTGELFF. CDR3 coding DNA: TGTGCCAGCAGCTTAGAAGCTACCGGGGGCACCGGGGAGCTGTTTTTT.

The V gene is TRBV3-1 (or the pseudogene TRBV3-2), the J gene TRBJ2-6; no definite D call. V was shortened by 0 bases and J by 0 bases, with 3 bases between the two germline ends. The CDR3 loop spans 15 amino acids. Per the germline V gene, CDR1 is LGHDT and CDR2 is YNNKEL (reference sequence). The chain's CDR3 is CASSQDSSGANVLTF. Here the CDR3 DNA reads TGTGCCAGCAGCCAAGATAGCTCTGGGGCCAACGTCCTGACTTTC.

The genes are TRBV5-4 and TRBJ2-7; 11 positions match TRBD1. V shed 2 bases and J 0 bases; nucleotides not matched to a gene: 1. This CDR3 comprises 15 residues. Germline-derived CDR1 and CDR2 are SGHNT and YYREEE (reference sequence). The CDR3, as DNA: TGTGCCAGCAGCTTTGGACAGGGGGCCTCCTACGAGCAGTACTTC. Translating gives CASSFGQGASYEQYF.

The chain couples TRBV28 to TRBJ2-7, with 13 positions matching TRBD2. The CDR3 totals 17 residues. The ends lost 5 bases at V and 3 bases at J; junction bases unmatched: 10. From germline, CDR1 is MDHEN and CDR2 SYDVKM. The CDR3 region has the DNA TGTGCCAGCAGTAATTATGGACTAGCGGGAGCCTACTACGAGCAGTACTTC. Protein product: CASSNYGLAGAYYEQYF.

This chain links TRBV5-6 with TRBJ1-2, with 11 bases fitting TRBD1. Germline CDR1 reads SGHDT; CDR2 reads YYEEEE. This CDR3 is 15 amino acids long. The V gene end was trimmed by 4 bases and the J gene end by 9 bases; junction bases not matched to a gene: 11. CDR3 in amino acids: CASSDGTGGLRRYTF. CDR3 nucleotides: TGTGCCAGCAGCGACGGGACAGGGGGGCTCCGGCGCTACACCTTC.

The chain joins TRBV6-5 to TRBJ1-3; 8 bases match TRBD1. CDR1 and CDR2 (germline): MNHEY, SVGAGI. With 2 bases clipped from V and 0 bases from J, the junction kept 3 bases outside the gene matches. The CDR3 has 16 amino acids. The CDR3 DNA follows: TGTGCCAGCAGTTACGGTACAGGGGGCTCTGGAAACACCATATATTTT. Encoded protein: CASSYGTGGSGNTIYF.

The chain couples TRBV6-7 to TRBJ2-1; TRBD2 aligns across 8 bases. TRBV6-7 is annotated as an ORF whose role is uncertain. Trimming removed 2 bases from V and 3 bases from J; junction bases left unmatched: 3. CDR3 size: 15 residues. In DNA form, the CDR3 reads TGTGCCAGCAGTTACGACGGGGGGGTCTACAATGAGCAGTTCTTC. Translation gives CASSYDGGVYNEQFF.

The chain uses TRBV5-6 and TRBJ2-7, with 13 bases matching TRBD2. The CDR3 sequence is 16 residues long. The V gene end was trimmed by 3 bases and the J gene end by 1 base; junction bases not matched to a gene: 4. Germline-derived CDR1 and CDR2 are SGHDT and YYEEEE. CDR3 nucleotide sequence: TGTGCCAGCAGCTACAGACTAGCGGGAGGTTCCTACGAGCAGTACTTC. Residues: CASSYRLAGGSYEQYF.

In the case of this clone: The sample carries other DNA sequences with the same CDR3. The chain employs TRBV19 and TRBJ2-7; D uncertain. V shed 3 bases and J shed 0 bases, with 6 bases lying between them. CDR3 length equals 13 residues. The germline gives CDR1 LNHDA, CDR2 SQIVND (reference sequence). Here the CDR3 DNA reads TGTGCCAGTAGTATTGGTAGCTCCTACGAGCAGTACTTC. This gives the protein CASSIGSSYEQYF.

The chain combines TRBV11-2 with TRBJ2-1; D not resolved. This CDR3 is built from 12 residues. Looked up from germline, CDR1 is SGHAT and CDR2 is FQNNGV. V shed 5 bases and J shed 3 bases, with 5 bases lying between them. The CDR3, as DNA: TGTGCCAGCAGCCCCCACTACAATGAGCAGTTCTTC. Protein product: CASSPHYNEQFF. The full variable domain, rest sourced from reference TRBV11-2 and TRBJ2-1, is EAGVAQSPRYKIIEKRQSVAFWCNPISGHATLYWYQQILGQGPKLLIQFQNNGVVDDSQLPKDRFSAERLKGVDSTLKIQPAKLEDSAVYLCASSPHYNEQFFGPGTRLTVL.

The gene calls are TRBV4-2 and TRBJ2-1; the match to TRBD2 covers 9 bases. The CDR3 covers 14 residues. V lost 1 base and J lost 6; bases outside the gene matches: 1. The germline V gene has CDR1 LGHNA and CDR2 YNFKEQ. The CDR3 DNA follows: TGTGCCAGCAGCCAAGGGCGGGAGGGCAATGAGCAGTTCTTC. Its protein is CASSQGREGNEQFF.

This chain uses TRBV11-3 with TRBJ1-3; D not certain. Trimming left V 5 bases short and J 0 bases short, with 11 bases between. The CDR3 extends over 15 amino acids. Germline V CDR1 and CDR2: SGHNT, YENEEA. The CDR3 DNA follows: TGTGCCAGCAGCAACGGTGTCACCTCTGGAAACACCATATATTTT. Protein: CASSNGVTSGNTIYF.

V is TRBV13 and J is TRBJ2-1; 8 bases are a match to TRBD1. Germline loops: CDR1 PRHDT, CDR2 FYEKMQ (reference sequence). V lost 5 bases to trimming and J lost 1 base; unmatched junction nucleotides: 7. This CDR3 region has 16 residues. The CDR3 here is CASSLTGDRSYNEQFF. Written as DNA, the CDR3 is TGTGCCAGCAGCCTGACAGGGGATAGGTCCTACAATGAGCAGTTCTTC.

CDR3 sequence reads: CASSYWRGREKTDTQYF. DNA of the CDR3: TGTGCCAGCAGCTACTGGCGGGGGAGGGAAAAAACAGATACGCAGTATTTT. This chain links TRBV11-2 with TRBJ2-3; 7 positions match TRBD2. After removal of 4 bases from V and 3 bases from J, the junction contained 13 bases not matched to a gene. The CDR3 is 17 amino acids. CDR1 and CDR2 from the germline V gene are SGHAT and FQNNGV.

The V and J genes are TRBV15 and TRBJ1-1; 8 nucleotides agree with TRBD1. The CDR3 length is 16 residues. The V gene end was trimmed by 0 bases and the J gene end by 5 bases; junction bases not matched to a gene: 8. The germline V gene encodes CDR1 LNHNV and CDR2 YYDKDF (reference sequence). The DNA of the CDR3 is TGTGCCACCAGCAGAGAGCCCGACAGGGGCAGGACTGAAGCTTTCTTT. As protein: CATSREPDRGRTEAFF.

The V and J genes are TRBV27 and TRBJ1-6, with 9 bases that match TRBD1. The ends lost 8 bases at V and 6 bases at J; junction bases unmatched: 5. Per the germline V gene, CDR1 is MNHEY and CDR2 is SMNVEV (reference sequence). This CDR3 contains 14 residues. CDR3 coding DNA: TGTGCCAGCTCGGGGACAGGGATTAATTCACCCCTCCACTTT. Translating gives CASSGTGINSPLHF.

The chain recombines TRBV28 with TRBJ2-1; 11 nucleotides line up with TRBD1. J gave up 9 bases and V 5 bases, and 6 bases lay outside the gene matches. Germline-derived CDR1 and CDR2 are MDHEN and SYDVKM. The CDR3 consists of 14 residues. CDR3 amino acids: CASSPGQGVFEQFF. Here the CDR3 DNA reads TGTGCCAGCAGTCCGGGACAGGGGGTCTTTGAGCAGTTCTTC.

The chain carries TRBV19 and TRBJ1-5; 9 nucleotides align to TRBD1. The CDR3 has 16 residues. The J segment lost 7 bases and the V segment lost 8 bases, leaving 15 bases of the junction unmatched. CDR1 and CDR2 (germline): LNHDA, SQIVND (reference sequence). CDR3 protein: CASGKTGTGTKQPQHF. The DNA of the CDR3 is TGTGCCAGTGGGAAAACCGGGACAGGGACCAAGCAGCCCCAGCATTTT.